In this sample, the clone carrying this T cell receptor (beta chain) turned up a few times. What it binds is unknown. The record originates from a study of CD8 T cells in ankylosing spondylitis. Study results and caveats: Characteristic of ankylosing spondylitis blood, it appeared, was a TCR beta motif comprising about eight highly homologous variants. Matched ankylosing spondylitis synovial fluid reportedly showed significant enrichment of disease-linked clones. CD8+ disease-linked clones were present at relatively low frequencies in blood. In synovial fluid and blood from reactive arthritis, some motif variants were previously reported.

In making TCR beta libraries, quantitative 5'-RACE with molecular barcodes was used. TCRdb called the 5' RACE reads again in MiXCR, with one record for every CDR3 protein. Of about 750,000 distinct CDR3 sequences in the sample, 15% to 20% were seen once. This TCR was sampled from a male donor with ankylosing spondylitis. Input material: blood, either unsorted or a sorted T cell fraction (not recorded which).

CDR3 loop: CSASRLADIYNEQFF. In DNA, the CDR3 is TGCAGTGCTAGCCGGCTAGCAGACATATACAATGAGCAGTTCTTC. V and J are TRBV20-1 and TRBJ2-1, with D maybe TRBD2 (5 bases). This CDR3 is 15 amino acids long. The V and J ends lost 3 bases and 4 bases respectively, with 16 bases between them. CDR1 and CDR2 (germline): DFQATT, SNEGSKA (reference sequence).